The TCR beta chain described here comes from a study of PD-1 blockade in classical Hodgkin lymphoma. Clones were read by immunoSEQ multiplex PCR, and TCRdb kept only the in-frame ones, dropping some. The table includes around 66,000 clones, over 55% detected once. Germline lookup yields CDR1 SGHRS and CDR2 YFSETQ. The CDR3 consists of 13 residues. For this clone: Antigen specificity is unknown. A read error may account for a junction end that differs from germline.

Brentuximab vedotin exposure varied among the patients, all of whom had relapsed after autologous stem cell transplantation. The study recorded best responses of complete response, partial response or progressive disease. Study observations and caveats: Reported findings placed baseline TCR diversity lower in newly diagnosed patients (compared with healthy donors). Newly diagnosed patients and complete responders had comparable diversity at baseline.

The sequencing here drew on peripheral blood mononuclear cells (PBMCs), taken before the second cycle of nivolumab. The chain carries TRBV5-1 and TRBJ1-1, with D hard to call. The sequence came from a human donor with classical Hodgkin lymphoma. CDR3 in amino acids: CASSLEWNAEAFF. DNA for the CDR3: TGCGCCAGCAGCTTGGAATGGAACGCTGAAGCTTTCTTT.